This TCR beta chain was retrieved from a study of T cells in Graves' hyperthyroidism and ophthalmopathy (dated by TCRdb to between 2018 and 2021). Notes on the research overall: Peripheral blood was sampled at the time of initial diagnosis, prior to any treatment. In about six Graves' hyperthyroidism patients, the study also compared T-cell repertoires from thyroid tissue with T-cell repertoires from blood. The paper describes TCR Vbeta CDR3 sequencing of roughly 130 peripheral blood samples, made up of about 40 ophthalmopathy patients, some 76 hyperthyroidism patients and about 17 progressor patients. An independent validation cohort of under 20 hyperthyroidism patients and over 15 patients who later progressed to ophthalmopathy tested prospective prediction of ophthalmopathy. For training and testing, the 100 or so patients in the discovery cohort were randomly divided in a 7:3 ratio. TCR V-J signatures able to tell the groups apart were searched for in a discovery cohort of 90 to 100 patients, of whom around 42 had Graves' ophthalmopathy and around 56 had stable Graves' hyperthyroidism. Once sampling was done, hyperthyroidism patients were given methimazole at a starting dose of 30 mg daily, whereas ophthalmopathy patients were given high-dose intravenous methylprednisolone.

Stable Graves' hyperthyroidism was defined as the absence of progression to ophthalmopathy over 18 months of follow-up. Hyperthyroidism patients were newly diagnosed, had a disease duration of under 2 months, and were aged 18 to 65 years. The study excluded patients with uncontrolled infections, other autoimmune diseases, pregnancy or lactation. Diagnoses were established on the basis of clinical symptoms, serum thyroxine and TRAb, thyroid ultrasound, and orbital computed tomography. Ficoll-Paque density gradient centrifugation was used to isolate PBMCs from about 9 ml of fresh peripheral blood. Total RNA was extracted with Trizol reagent, and quality was checked on an Agilent 2100 Bioanalyzer. The TCR beta CDR3 regions were amplified from the RNA transcripts. The TCR CDR3 was subjected to a first round of RT-PCR using the HTBI primer set and the Qiagen OneStep RT-PCR kit. Libraries were constructed in a second round of multiplex PCR, after which size selection and purification were carried out. Paired-end sequencing of the libraries was performed with 100 bp reads on an Illumina HiSeq2000. Per the source publication's procedure: Raw data were processed with SOAPnuke, discarding reads with adapters, uncalled bases, mean Phred below 15, or no exact constant-primer or identifier match. COPE v1.2.5 was used to merge high-quality paired reads, and clonotypes were defined as unique nucleotide sequences. MiTCR v1.1 was used to align clonotypes to the IMGT TRBV, TRBD and TRBJ reference segments. Only V-J combinations with frequency above 0.0001, covering roughly 99% of repertoires, were analysed. The TCS score was defined as the ratio of F50 (clonal expansion) to E x V (chaos), calculated using BLOSUM62-based TCRdist between CDR3 peptides within each V-J. Welch's t-statistics and random forest reduced just over 500 V-J features to some 14, which were used in a naive Bayes classifier (R e1071). The similarity between thyroid and blood repertoires was quantified using the Morisita-Horn index. In-frame beta chains were kept once TCRdb had trimmed the public reads at Q25 with fastp and called clones with MiXCR. Every entry covers one CDR3 protein and lists the most common genes and DNA from its rows. TCRdb's processing, not the study's, gives the V and J calls here. The sample has around 800,000 distinct CDR3 sequences on record, roughly 37% of them singletons. Of the sample, 8.9% is held by the ten largest clones.

The CDR3 measures 14 amino acids from cysteine to phenylalanine. Just CDR3 DNA is preserved here, 42 bases in frame from base 1. The V and J ends are trimmed by 0 bases and 5 bases, leaving 12 bases between them. The germline V gene supplies CDR1 SGHRS and CDR2 YFSETQ. This clonotype came up a few times. Its binding antigen is unknown. One base away there is no much larger clone; base qualities are not given. The paper's findings and limits, for the study overall: A 13 V-J signature model separated ophthalmopathy from stable hyperthyroidism, with approximately 87% sensitivity and roughly 81% specificity in cross-validation and 80%/75% in testing. Most expanded thyroid clonotypes (frequency above 0.001) were also detected in blood, suggesting blood repertoires may reflect thyroid immune responses. No statistical method was used to set the sample size in advance, and investigators knew the group allocation. In validation, the model predicted progression to ophthalmopathy a median of around six months before onset, with about 64% sensitivity and almost 75% specificity.

Recombination linked TRBV5-1 to TRBJ2-7; the D segment could be TRBD2, given 6 matching bases. The TCR was taken from a man aged 18 to 30 with Graves' hyperthyroidism. Sample: blood. The DNA reads as follows: TGCGCCAGCAGCTTGGGTCCGGGAGCGAACGAGCAGTACTTC. Protein translation: CASSLGPGANEQYF.